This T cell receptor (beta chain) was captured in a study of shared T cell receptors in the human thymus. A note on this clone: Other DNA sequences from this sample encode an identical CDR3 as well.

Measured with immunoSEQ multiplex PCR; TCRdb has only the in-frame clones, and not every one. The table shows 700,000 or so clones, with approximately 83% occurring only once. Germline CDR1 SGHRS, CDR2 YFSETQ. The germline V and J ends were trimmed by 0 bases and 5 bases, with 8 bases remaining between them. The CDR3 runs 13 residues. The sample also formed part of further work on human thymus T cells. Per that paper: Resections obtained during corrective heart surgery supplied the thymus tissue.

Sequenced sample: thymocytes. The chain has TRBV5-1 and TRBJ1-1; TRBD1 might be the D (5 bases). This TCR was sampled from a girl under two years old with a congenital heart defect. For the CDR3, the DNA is TGCGCCAGCAGCTTGGGGGGCAGGACTGAAGCTTTCTTT. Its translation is CASSLGGRTEAFF.